What follows are 22 T cell receptor beta chains derived from one specimen sequenced in a study of T cell responses to AZD1222 COVID-19 vaccine. Clones were read by immunoSEQ multiplex PCR, and TCRdb kept only the in-frame ones, dropping some. The repertoire holds 150,000 or so clones, more than 70% seen once, with 2.5% to 3% in the top ten. The sequencing here drew on peripheral blood, taken on day 0 of AZD1222 vaccination. These receptors were obtained from an adult in good health.

The chain couples TRBV11-2 to TRBJ1-6, with 7 bases matching TRBD1. With 5 bases clipped from V and 6 bases from J, the junction kept 10 bases outside the gene matches. Germline CDR1 is SGHAT and CDR2 is FQNNGV. The CDR3 runs to 16 residues. For the CDR3, the DNA is TGTGCCAGCAGCCTGATCGGGACAGTCCCTAATTCACCCCTCCACTTT. This codes for CASSLIGTVPNSPLHF.

The chain recombines TRBV7-6 with TRBJ2-1; 8 nucleotides line up with TRBD2. From germline, CDR1 is SGHVS and CDR2 FNYEAQ. V was pared by 4 bases and J by 6 bases, with 11 bases of the junction left unmatched. The CDR3 consists of 16 residues. The CDR3 DNA reads TGTGCCAGCAGCTCAGACCTAGGTAGCGGGATCAATGAGCAGTTCTTC. As protein: CASSSDLGSGINEQFF. Variable domain in full (rest from reference TRBV7-6 and TRBJ2-1): GAGVSQSPRYKVTKRGQDVALRCDPISGHVSLYWYRQALGQGPEFLTYFNYEAQQDKSGLPNDRFSAERPEGSISTLTIQRTEQRDSAMYRCASSSDLGSGINEQFFGPGTRLTVL.

This chain links TRBV9 with TRBJ2-3; D call uncertain. The germline V gene encodes CDR1 SGDLS and CDR2 YYNGEE. The CDR3 has 13 residues. The germline V and J ends were trimmed by 3 bases and 6 bases, with 11 bases remaining between them. CDR3 in DNA: TGTGCCAGCAGCGAGGGCCTCGCCGATACGCAGTATTTT. This sequence encodes CASSEGLADTQYF.

The chain couples TRBV3-1 (or the pseudogene TRBV3-2) to TRBJ1-5; D not certain. CDR3 length equals 13 residues. Trimming pared 4 bases from V and 7 bases from J, leaving 11 bases between. Germline V gives CDR1 LGHDT, CDR2 YNNKEL (reference sequence). The CDR3 sequence is CASSPSPGQPQHF. The CDR3 DNA sequence: TGTGCCAGCAGCCCGTCTCCGGGCCAGCCCCAGCATTTT.

The chain has TRBV6-2 or TRBV6-3 and TRBJ1-1; unclear D gene. Trimming pared 6 bases from V and 4 bases from J, leaving 12 bases between. The CDR3 covers 13 residues. CDR1 MNHEY and CDR2 SVGEGT come from the germline V gene. CDR3 DNA: TGTGCCAGCAGCCGGGATATGGTCACTGAAGCTTTCTTT. Its translation is CASSRDMVTEAFF.

The rearrangement links TRBV4-1 to TRBJ2-7; a weak D match, TRBD2 (5 bases). CDR1 and CDR2 (germline): MGHRA, YSYEKL. The CDR3 covers 13 residues. V was pared by 3 bases and J by 2 bases, with 8 bases between. The CDR3 region has the DNA TGCGCCAGCAGCCAGGAGGTCGCCTACGAGCAGTACTTC. Protein sequence: CASSQEVAYEQYF.

The chain is built from TRBV24-1 and TRBJ2-2; D remains ambiguous. The V gene's germline CDR1 is KGHDR and CDR2 SFDVKD. This CDR3 is 14 amino acids long. The germline V and J ends were trimmed by 1 base and 5 bases, with 7 bases remaining between them. CDR3 nucleotides: TGTGCCACCAGTGATTTTACAGAAACCGGGGAGCTGTTTTTT. Protein sequence: CATSDFTETGELFF.

The gene calls are TRBV6-1 and TRBJ2-3; TRBD2 aligns across 8 bases. Germline-derived CDR1 and CDR2 are MNHNS and SASEGT. Unmatched junction bases numbered 11, after V lost 4 bases and J lost 2 bases. This CDR3 contains 17 residues. The CDR3 is CASSGGRGRSATDTQYF. In DNA, the CDR3 is TGTGCCAGCAGTGGGGGCCGCGGGAGGTCCGCCACAGATACGCAGTATTTT.

This clone was found once. The chain links TRBV5-6 to TRBJ1-3; no reliable D call. CDR3 length equals 17 residues. Germline V gene sequence: CDR1 SGHDT, CDR2 YYEEEE. Trimming shortened V by 3 bases and J by 1 base, and 17 bases separated the two germline ends. In nucleotides, the CDR3 is TGTGCCAGCAGCTGGGGTGGGCCTCGCGATTCTGGAAACACCATATATTTT. Amino acids: CASSWGGPRDSGNTIYF. The variable domain in full, with the rest retrieved from reference TRBV5-6 and TRBJ1-3, is DAGVTQSPTHLIKTRGQQVTLRCSPKSGHDTVSWYQQALGQGPQFIFQYYEEEERQRGNFPDRFSGHQFPNYSSELNVNALLLGDSALYLCASSWGGPRDSGNTIYFGEGSWLTVV.

The V call is TRBV4-1, the J call TRBJ2-7, with no clear D. The CDR3 has 15 amino acids. Trimming removed 5 bases at V and 4 bases at J, with 18 bases between. The V gene's germline CDR1 is MGHRA and CDR2 YSYEKL. The CDR3 coding sequence is TGCGCCAGCAGCTCCCTCGCTGGTAGTTGGTACGAGCAGTACTTC. The encoded protein is CASSSLAGSWYEQYF.

V gene TRBV4-3 combines with J gene TRBJ1-6; 9 nucleotides match TRBD1. Unmatched junction bases numbered 2, after V lost 0 bases and J lost 8 bases. Germline assignment: CDR1 LGHNA and CDR2 YSLEER. The CDR3 totals 15 residues. In DNA, the CDR3 is TGCGCCAGCAGCCAAGAGGGGACAGGGTATTCACCCCTCCACTTT. Translating gives CASSQEGTGYSPLHF.

The J gene is TRBJ2-1, the V gene TRBV4-3; the match to TRBD2 covers 8 bases. CDR1 is LGHNA and CDR2 is YSLEER in the germline V gene. This CDR3 spans 17 amino acids. V lost 0 bases to trimming and J lost 1 base; unmatched junction nucleotides: 5. For the CDR3, the DNA is TGCGCCAGCAGCCAAGATACTAGCGGAGTATCCTACAATGAGCAGTTCTTC. It codes for CASSQDTSGVSYNEQFF.

The chain carries TRBV6-5 and TRBJ1-1; no reliable D call. The germline CDR1 and CDR2 sequences are MNHEY and SVGAGI. The V gene lost 0 bases and the J gene lost 0 bases, with 8 bases spanning the gap. The CDR3 consists of 15 residues. The CDR3 DNA reads TGTGCCAGCAGTTACTCGAAGGTGGTGAACACTGAAGCTTTCTTT. It translates to CASSYSKVVNTEAFF.

The chain is built from TRBV4-3 and TRBJ2-1; 8 positions match TRBD2. This CDR3 region has 17 residues. CDR1 and CDR2 (germline): LGHNA, YSLEER. V shed 1 base, J shed 0 bases, and the junction held 5 bases outside the gene matches. The CDR3 loop is CASSQGVSGSSYNEQFF. The CDR3 DNA reads TGCGCCAGCAGCCAAGGTGTGAGCGGGAGCTCCTACAATGAGCAGTTCTTC.

The chain links TRBV4-3 to TRBJ2-1, with 9 bases identical to TRBD1. CDR3 length equals 18 residues. Germline CDR1 is LGHNA and CDR2 is YSLEER. After removal of 0 bases from V and 10 bases from J, the junction contained 16 bases not matched to a gene. CDR3 sequence: CASSQDSLGTGPSWEQFF. The CDR3, as DNA: TGCGCCAGCAGCCAAGATTCGTTAGGGACAGGGCCGTCGTGGGAGCAGTTCTTC.

V and J are TRBV24-1 and TRBJ2-3; TRBD1 aligns across 8 bases. Losses at the gene ends were 3 bases for V and 6 bases for J; bases not matched to a gene: 10. The CDR3 loop spans 16 amino acids. The V gene's germline CDR1 is KGHDR and CDR2 SFDVKD. CDR3 amino acids: CATSDPQGAEADTQYF. As DNA, the CDR3 is TGTGCCACCAGTGATCCGCAGGGGGCTGAGGCGGATACGCAGTATTTT.

The chain recombines TRBV13 with TRBJ1-2, with 9 bases fitting TRBD1. CDR1 is PRHDT and CDR2 is FYEKMQ in the germline V gene (reference sequence). J lost 4 bases, V lost 5 bases, and 5 bases had no gene match. The CDR3 is 14 residues long. Here the CDR3 reads CASSPKTGGYGYTF. The DNA for the CDR3 is TGTGCCAGCAGCCCAAAGACAGGGGGCTATGGCTACACCTTC. Full variable domain (remainder filled in from reference TRBV13 and TRBJ1-2): AAGVIQSPRHLIKEKRETATLKCYPIPRHDTVYWYQQGPGQDPQFLISFYEKMQSDKGSIPDRFSAQQFSDYHSELNMSSLELGDSALYFCASSPKTGGYGYTFGSGTRLTVV.

The rearrangement links TRBV6-5 to TRBJ2-2; the D is unclear. Germline V gene lookup returns CDR1 MNHEY and CDR2 SVGAGI. V lost 7 bases and J lost 6, with 18 bases in between. The CDR3 is made up of 15 amino acids. The CDR3 DNA sequence: TGTGCCAGCACCCCCTTGTTGGGCGGATCCGGGGAGCTGTTTTTT. This translates into CASTPLLGGSGELFF.

The chain joins TRBV5-1 to TRBJ1-2; TRBD1 matches at 8 bases. CDR3 length: 15 amino acids. The germline CDR1 and CDR2 sequences are SGHRS and YFSETQ. Losses at the gene ends were 2 bases for V and 5 bases for J; bases not matched to a gene: 8. CDR3 amino acids: CASSLSGTGGYGYTF. Here the CDR3 DNA reads TGCGCCAGCAGCTTATCCGGGACAGGAGGATATGGCTACACCTTC.

The rearrangement links TRBV27 to TRBJ1-1, with TRBD1 matching 11 bases. The CDR3 length is 18 residues. Losses at the gene ends were 5 bases for V and 3 bases for J; bases not matched to a gene: 14. Germline lookup yields CDR1 MNHEY and CDR2 SMNVEV (reference sequence). CDR3 protein: CASSPVLGQGEVYTEAFF. The CDR3 region has the DNA TGTGCCAGCAGTCCGGTCTTGGGACAGGGGGAGGTTTACACTGAAGCTTTCTTT.

The chain links TRBV5-4 to TRBJ1-2; D is undetermined. Per the germline V gene, CDR1 is SGHNT and CDR2 is YYREEE (reference sequence). The CDR3 extends over 17 amino acids. Trimming took 6 bases from V and 3 from J, leaving 24 bases between them. CDR3 sequence reads: CASTAEGFTVRHYGYTF. CDR3 in DNA: TGTGCCAGCACCGCAGAGGGTTTCACAGTACGGCACTATGGCTACACCTTC.

This chain uses TRBV6-4 with TRBJ2-1; TRBD2 is a possible D gene (6 bases). Germline values: CDR1 MRHNA, CDR2 SNTAGT. This CDR3 region has 15 residues. V lost 0 bases to trimming and J lost 4 bases, with 10 bases between them. The CDR3 nucleotides are TGTGCCAGCAGTGACTCTAGCGGTACTTACAATGAGCAGTTCTTC. It encodes CASSDSSGTYNEQFF.